The entry that follows covers one T cell receptor (beta chain) sequence. Its antigen is still unknown. The data stem from a study of CD8 T cells in ankylosing spondylitis. General observations from the study: Ankylosing spondylitis blood appeared to carry a characteristic TCR beta motif of several highly homologous variants. From matched ankylosing spondylitis synovial fluid, disease-linked clones were reportedly recovered at significantly enriched levels. CD8+ disease-linked clones were present at relatively low frequencies in blood.

The germline V gene has CDR1 LNHDA and CDR2 SQIVND (reference sequence). This CDR3 is 15 amino acids long. V lost 3 bases, J lost 3 bases, and 6 bases stayed unmatched. TCR beta libraries were made by quantitative 5'-RACE with molecular barcodes. Each CDR3 protein is one row after TCRdb ran MiXCR on the 5' RACE reads. The sample holds 230,000 or so distinct CDR3 sequences, approximately 24% seen once. The rearrangement uses TRBV19 and TRBJ1-1, with TRBD1 matching 8 bases. The receptor was isolated from a male donor with ankylosing spondylitis or in good health (not recorded which). Sequenced input: blood, either unsorted or a sorted T cell fraction (not recorded which). The CDR3 is CASSILRQGYTEAFF. In DNA form, the CDR3 reads TGTGCCAGTAGTATTCTCCGACAGGGGTACACTGAAGCTTTCTTT. Filled out from reference TRBV19 and TRBJ1-1, the complete variable domain reads DGGITQSPKYLFRKEGQNVTLSCEQNLNHDAMYWYRQDPGQGLRLIYYSQIVNDFQKGDIAEGYSVSREKKESFPLTVTSAQKNPTAFYLCASSILRQGYTEAFFGQGTRLTVV.